This T cell receptor (beta chain) stems from a study of tumor-infiltrating lymphocytes in primary liver carcinoma. Germline values: CDR1 SGHAT, CDR2 FQNNGV. CDR3 length: 12 amino acids. Comments on this clonotype: Its antigen is currently unknown. At one boundary the junction diverges from the germline segment, which might be a read error.

Making TCR beta cDNA involved approximately 530 ng total RNA and a constant-region primer. Three rounds of nested multiplex PCR with slightly modified ARM-PCR produced TCR beta libraries. Each of the first two PCR rounds ran roughly 9 cycles with TRBV1-TRBV30 forward and C-beta reverse primers. MiXCR, run by TCRdb on the multiplex PCR reads, gives a single entry per CDR3 protein. Seen here are tens of thousands of distinct CDR3 sequences, around 70% observed once, and the top ten hold approximately 19%. Study-wide results and limits: Representation across all five tumor regions was limited to only about 7.5-25% of top clones.

Between roughly 17 and 33 mg of unsorted bulk tissue served as the source from which RNA and DNA were co-extracted. The material sequenced was liver tumor tissue from sampling region 1. Subset in this sample: tumor region T1, superior pole. This TCR derives from a man in his forties with primary liver carcinoma and hepatitis B virus infection. The chain combines TRBV11-2 with TRBJ2-1; tentative D call: TRBD2 (5 bases). The CDR3 DNA reads as TGTGTCAGCGGCTTGGGAGTACGCGAGCAGTTCTTC. This translates into CVSGLGVREQFF.